These 21 T cell receptor beta chains came from one sample sequenced in a study of T cells after yellow fever vaccination. TCRdb reprocessed the 5' RACE reads via MiXCR and lists one record per CDR3 protein. The sample shows roughly 500,000 distinct CDR3 sequences, about 19% of them seen only once. Sequences were derived from PBMCs, sampled 15 days after the yellow fever booster vaccination. The receptor source for this set is a man aged 25-45 years who received the YFV17D yellow fever vaccine.

This clonotype was recorded a few times. This CDR3 reads CASSQELLGYTEAFF. CDR3 bases: TGTGCCAGCAGCCAAGAACTTCTCGGGTACACTGAAGCTTTCTTT. The V gene is TRBV14, the J gene TRBJ1-1, with D hard to call. Trimming removed 0 bases from V and 3 bases from J, with 11 bases in between. The CDR3 spans 15 residues. CDR1 is SGHDN, CDR2 FVKESK, per germline.

The J gene is TRBJ2-3, the V gene TRBV27; D is perhaps TRBD1 (5 bases). V lost 2 bases and J 6 bases, leaving 9 bases between the germline ends. CDR1 is MNHEY and CDR2 is SMNVEV in the germline V gene (reference sequence). The CDR3 contains 13 residues. CDR3 nucleotides: TGTGCCAGCAGTTTAATACCAGGGGATACGCAGTATTTT. Translating gives CASSLIPGDTQYF.

This clonotype was found a few times. The chain employs TRBV6-2 or TRBV6-3 and TRBJ2-1; 8 bases fit TRBD2. Unmatched junction bases numbered 7, after V lost 6 bases and J lost 3 bases. There are 15 residues in the CDR3. Germline V gene data show CDR1 as MNHEY and CDR2 as SVGEGT. The CDR3 nucleotides read TGTGCCAGCAGCGAAAGAGCGGGAGTCTACAATGAGCAGTTCTTC. Protein sequence: CASSERAGVYNEQFF.

This clonotype was observed many times. The chain employs TRBV18 and TRBJ2-3; TRBD2 might be the D (6 bases). The CDR3 is 14 amino acids. V dropped 2 bases and J dropped 2 bases, with 8 bases sitting between them. Germline V CDR1 and CDR2: KGHSH, LQKENI. CDR3 sequence (DNA): TGTGCCAGCTCACCAGCGGGATACACAGATACGCAGTATTTT. It yields the protein CASSPAGYTDTQYF.

This clonotype was picked up one time. CDR3 region: CASSLVRIAYEQYF. CDR3 DNA: TGTGCCAGCAGCTTAGTTCGTATAGCCTACGAGCAGTACTTC. The rearrangement uses TRBV7-8 and TRBJ2-7; D gene unclear. This CDR3 has 14 amino acids. Trimming removed 1 base from V and 2 bases from J, with 9 bases in between. Per the germline V gene, CDR1 is SGHVS and CDR2 is FQNEAQ.

The chain combines TRBV5-6 with TRBJ2-5; D gene ambiguous. With 2 bases removed from V and 1 base from J, the gap between germline ends came to 9 bases. This CDR3 contains 14 residues. Germline loops: CDR1 SGHDT, CDR2 YYEEEE. The CDR3: CASSFVGSQETQYF. DNA of the CDR3: TGTGCCAGCAGCTTCGTGGGCTCCCAAGAGACCCAGTACTTC.

This clonotype was counted only a few times. The rearrangement uses TRBV20-1 and TRBJ2-5; D is unresolved. Trimming removed 4 bases at V and 4 bases at J, with 4 bases between. The CDR3 runs to 10 residues. Germline CDR1 and CDR2: DFQATT and SNEGSKA (reference sequence). The DNA for the CDR3 is TGCAGTGCTACGCCAGAGACCCAGTACTTC. This encodes CSATPETQYF.

The CDR3 DNA is TGCAGTACATACGGAGATACGCAGTATTTT. Protein product: CSTYGDTQYF. The V and J genes are TRBV20-1 and TRBJ2-3; D is unclear. Trimming took 8 bases from V and 5 from J, leaving 8 bases between them. This CDR3 contains 10 residues. Germline CDR1 DFQATT, CDR2 SNEGSKA (reference sequence).

The chain is built from TRBV7-2 and TRBJ2-7; unclear D gene. The V end lost 2 bases, the J end lost 5 bases, and 13 bases lay between the germline ends. The CDR3 extends over 14 amino acids. CDR1 is SGHTA and CDR2 is FQGNSA in the germline V gene. The CDR3: CASSLNRASDEQYF. CDR3 DNA: TGTGCCAGCAGCTTAAATAGGGCCTCGGACGAGCAGTACTTC. The variable domain in full, with the rest retrieved from reference TRBV7-2 and TRBJ2-7, is GAGVSQSPSNKVTEKGKDVELRCDPISGHTALYWYRQSLGQGLEFLIYFQGNSAPDKSGLPSDRFSAERTGGSVSTLTIQRTQQEDSAVYLCASSLNRASDEQYFGPGTRLTVT.

This clonotype was seen a few times. The V gene is TRBV5-1, the J gene TRBJ2-1; 10 positions match TRBD2. The germline gives CDR1 SGHRS, CDR2 YFSETQ. V was pared by 5 bases and J by 6 bases, with 5 bases of the junction left unmatched. The CDR3 is 14 residues long. CDR3 nucleotides: TGCGCCAGCAGAGCACTAGCGGGGCGCAATGAGCAGTTCTTC. Protein: CASRALAGRNEQFF.

This clonotype was observed at least ten times. The rearrangement uses TRBV6-1 and TRBJ2-1, with 7 bases fitting TRBD2. The V gene end was trimmed by 6 bases and the J gene end by 3 bases; junction bases not matched to a gene: 8. This CDR3 region has 15 residues. CDR1 and CDR2 from the germline V gene are MNHNS and SASEGT. CDR3: CASSPREGLYNEQFF. For the CDR3, the DNA is TGTGCCAGCAGCCCGAGGGAGGGACTCTACAATGAGCAGTTCTTC.

V and J are TRBV6-5 and TRBJ2-7, with a tentative D call TRBD1 (6 bases). V was cut by 0 bases and J by 8 bases, with 17 bases left in between. The CDR3 consists of 15 residues. CDR1 and CDR2 from the germline V gene are MNHEY and SVGAGI. CDR3: CASSYSRDMGAQQYF. CDR3 nucleotides: TGTGCCAGCAGTTACTCCCGGGACATGGGAGCGCAGCAGTACTTC.

This clonotype appeared many times. V is TRBV7-2 and J is TRBJ2-5; D not certain. The V end lost 1 base, the J end lost 2 bases, and 5 bases lay between the germline ends. The germline V gene has CDR1 SGHTA and CDR2 FQGNSA. CDR3 length equals 13 residues. Here the CDR3 DNA reads TGTGCCAGCAGCTTAGGGATACAAGAGACCCAGTACTTC. Protein sequence: CASSLGIQETQYF.

This chain links TRBV20-1 with TRBJ2-2; 7 positions agree with TRBD2. Germline V lookup: CDR1 DFQATT, CDR2 SNEGSKA (reference sequence). The CDR3 consists of 17 residues. J gave up 2 bases and V 1 base, and 10 bases lay outside the gene matches. The CDR3 nucleotides are TGCAGTGCTAGAGGGGCGGGACGGGAGGCCAACACCGGGGAGCTGTTTTTT. The encoded protein is CSARGAGREANTGELFF.

V and J are TRBV7-9 and TRBJ2-1, with 7 positions matching TRBD1. Trimming at V came to 5 bases and at J to 6 bases, leaving 10 bases not matched to a gene. Germline V lookup: CDR1 SEHNR, CDR2 FQNEAQ (reference sequence). The CDR3 loop spans 15 amino acids. CDR3 nucleotide sequence: TGTGCCAGCAGCGCCGGACAGGCCTCTTCCAATGAGCAGTTCTTC. This sequence encodes CASSAGQASSNEQFF.

This sequence joins TRBV7-2 and TRBJ2-4; the D is unclear. V lost 2 bases, J lost 4 bases, and 6 bases lay in between. Germline CDR1 and CDR2: SGHTA and FQGNSA. The CDR3 length is 13 residues. The CDR3 region is CASSLRVKNIQYF. In DNA form, the CDR3 reads TGTGCCAGCAGCTTAAGGGTTAAAAACATTCAGTACTTC. Looking up the rest from reference TRBV7-2 and TRBJ2-4 gives the full variable domain: GAGVSQSPSNKVTEKGKDVELRCDPISGHTALYWYRQSLGQGLEFLIYFQGNSAPDKSGLPSDRFSAERTGGSVSTLTIQRTQQEDSAVYLCASSLRVKNIQYFGAGTRLSVL.

The chain uses TRBV5-1 and TRBJ1-1; D gene unclear. V lost 4 bases, J lost 4 bases, and 17 bases lay in between. The germline V gene has CDR1 SGHRS and CDR2 YFSETQ. The CDR3 is made up of 15 amino acids. The chain's CDR3 is CASSLLTRDGTEAFF. CDR3 bases: TGCGCCAGCAGCCTCTTGACCCGAGACGGCACTGAAGCTTTCTTT.

This clonotype came up a few times. The chain has TRBV20-1 and TRBJ2-1, with D perhaps given as TRBD1 or TRBD2 (5 bases each). Germline loops: CDR1 DFQATT, CDR2 SNEGSKA (reference sequence). V was cut by 2 bases and J by 7 bases, with 15 bases left in between. The CDR3 runs 14 residues. The DNA for the CDR3 is TGCAGTGCTAGACCGGGGCGGGTCAGGAATGAGCAGTTCTTC. Its protein product is CSARPGRVRNEQFF.

The CDR3 loop reads CASSQERAQDTQYF. In DNA form, the CDR3 reads TGTGCCAGCAGCCAAGAGCGGGCACAAGATACGCAGTATTTT. The chain employs TRBV14 and TRBJ2-3; D possibly corresponds to TRBD2 (5 bases). Trimming shortened V by 0 bases and J by 5 bases, and 9 bases separated the two germline ends. This CDR3 contains 14 residues. Germline V gene data show CDR1 as SGHDN and CDR2 as FVKESK.

The V call is TRBV18, the J call TRBJ2-1; D might be TRBD2 (7 bases). With 4 bases removed from V and 2 bases from J, the gap between germline ends came to 15 bases. Germline V CDR1 and CDR2: KGHSH, LQKENI. This CDR3 has 16 residues. Here the CDR3 reads CASSLRGGGTYNEQFF. The CDR3 nucleotides are TGTGCCAGCTCACTTAGAGGGGGGGGCACCTACAATGAGCAGTTCTTC.

The gene calls are TRBV20-1 and TRBJ2-3; 11 bases map to TRBD2. The V gene's germline CDR1 is DFQATT and CDR2 SNEGSKA (reference sequence). The V and J ends lost 1 base and 5 bases, in that order; junction bases with no gene match: 14. The CDR3 runs 18 residues. CDR3 sequence reads: CSARVRSPTSGVVDTQYF. The CDR3 nucleotides read TGCAGTGCTAGAGTCCGATCACCGACTAGCGGGGTGGTAGATACGCAGTATTTT.